Detailed here is one TCR beta chain. Its cognate antigen is unknown. The data stem from a study of T cell responses to AZD1222 COVID-19 vaccine. Findings and caveats of the study: Elevations in Spike-specific TCR breadth and depth followed administration of two AZD1222 doses.

Assay used: immunoSEQ multiplex PCR; TCRdb lists only in-frame clones, some missing. The sample contains some 100,000 clones, 80% to 95% of which appear only once. The clonotype originates from an adult who received the AZD1222 COVID-19 vaccine. Here the sequenced sample was peripheral blood, taken 28 days after the second AZD1222 dose.

For the CDR3, the DNA is TGTGCCAGCAGCTTAGCTTGGGTGGGCGATGAGCAGTTCTTC. Translated: CASSLAWVGDEQFF. The chain couples TRBV7-2 to TRBJ2-1; D is uncertain. V was trimmed by 0 bases and J by 8 bases, leaving 11 bases between them. The CDR3 totals 14 residues. Germline-derived CDR1 and CDR2 are SGHTA and FQGNSA.